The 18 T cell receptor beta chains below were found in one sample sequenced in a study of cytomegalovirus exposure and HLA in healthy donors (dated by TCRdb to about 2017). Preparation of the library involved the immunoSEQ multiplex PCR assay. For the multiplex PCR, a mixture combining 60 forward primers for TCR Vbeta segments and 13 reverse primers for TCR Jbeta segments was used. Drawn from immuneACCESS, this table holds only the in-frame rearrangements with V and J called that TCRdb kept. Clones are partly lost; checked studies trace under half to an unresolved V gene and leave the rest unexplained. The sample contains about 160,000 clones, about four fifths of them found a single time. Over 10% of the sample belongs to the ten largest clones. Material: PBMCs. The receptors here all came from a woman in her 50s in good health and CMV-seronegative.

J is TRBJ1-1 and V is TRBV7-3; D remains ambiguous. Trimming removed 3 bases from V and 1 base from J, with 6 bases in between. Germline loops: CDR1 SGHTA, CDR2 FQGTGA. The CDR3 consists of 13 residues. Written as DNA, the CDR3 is TGTGCCAGCAGCTTTACAGAGAACACTGAAGCTTTCTTT. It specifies CASSFTENTEAFF. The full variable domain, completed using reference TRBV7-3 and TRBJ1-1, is GAGVSQTPSNKVTEKGKYVELRCDPISGHTALYWYRQSLGQGPEFLIYFQGTGAADDSGLPNDRFFAVRPEGSVSTLKIQRTERGDSAVYLCASSFTENTEAFFGQGTRLTVV.

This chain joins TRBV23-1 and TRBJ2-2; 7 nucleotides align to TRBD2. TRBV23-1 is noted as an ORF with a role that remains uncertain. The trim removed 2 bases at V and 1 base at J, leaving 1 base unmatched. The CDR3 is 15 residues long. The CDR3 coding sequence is TGCGCCAGCAGTCAAGGCGGGAGGAACACCGGGGAGCTGTTTTTT. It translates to CASSQGGRNTGELFF.

CDR3 residues: CASSLPTAYEQYF. CDR3 sequence (DNA): TGTGCCAGCAGCTTGCCGACAGCCTACGAGCAGTACTTC. The V and J genes are TRBV5-4 and TRBJ2-7; maybe TRBD1 (5 bases). Germline-derived CDR1 and CDR2 are SGHNT and YYREEE (reference sequence). The CDR3 consists of 13 residues. The V end lost 1 base, the J end lost 2 bases, and 7 bases lay between the germline ends.

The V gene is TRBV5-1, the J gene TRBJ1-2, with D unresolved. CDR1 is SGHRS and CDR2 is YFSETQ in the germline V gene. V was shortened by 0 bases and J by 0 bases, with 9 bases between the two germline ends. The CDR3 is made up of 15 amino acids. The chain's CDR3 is CASSLDTETNYGYTF. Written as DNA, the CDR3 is TGCGCCAGCAGCTTGGATACGGAGACTAACTATGGCTACACCTTC.

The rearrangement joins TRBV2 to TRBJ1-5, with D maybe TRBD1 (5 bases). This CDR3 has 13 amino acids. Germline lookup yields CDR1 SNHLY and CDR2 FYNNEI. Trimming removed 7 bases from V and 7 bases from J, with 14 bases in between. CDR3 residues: CASTQAGWQPQHF. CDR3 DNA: TGTGCCAGCACCCAAGCAGGGTGGCAGCCCCAGCATTTT.

The CDR3 nucleotides are TGTGCCACTACCCGCATGCAGGTCAATCAGCCCCAGCATTTT. The encoded protein is CATTRMQVNQPQHF. The chain combines TRBV7-9 with TRBJ1-5; D unclear. Trimming cost V 10 bases and J 3 bases, with 16 bases left between them. The CDR3 consists of 14 residues. Germline V gene sequence: CDR1 SEHNR, CDR2 FQNEAQ (reference sequence). Full variable domain (missing parts from reference TRBV7-9 and TRBJ1-5): DTGVSQNPRHKITKRGQNVTFRCDPISEHNRLYWYRQTLGQGPEFLTYFQNEAQLEKSRLLSDRFSAERPKGSFSTLEIQRTEQGDSAMYLCATTRMQVNQPQHFGDGTRLSIL.

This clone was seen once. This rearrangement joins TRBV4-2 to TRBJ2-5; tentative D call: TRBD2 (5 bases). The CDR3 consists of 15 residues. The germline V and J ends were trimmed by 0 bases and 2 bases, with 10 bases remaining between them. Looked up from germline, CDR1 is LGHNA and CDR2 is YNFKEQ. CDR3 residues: CASSQDSGGQETQYF. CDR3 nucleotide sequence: TGTGCCAGCAGCCAAGATTCAGGAGGTCAAGAGACCCAGTACTTC.

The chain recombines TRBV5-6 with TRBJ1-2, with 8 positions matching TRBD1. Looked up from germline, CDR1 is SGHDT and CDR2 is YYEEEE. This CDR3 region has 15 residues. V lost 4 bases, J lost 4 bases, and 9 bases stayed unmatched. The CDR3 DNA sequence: TGTGCCAGCAGCCGGACAGGGCGAGGGGTCTATGGCTACACCTTC. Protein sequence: CASSRTGRGVYGYTF.

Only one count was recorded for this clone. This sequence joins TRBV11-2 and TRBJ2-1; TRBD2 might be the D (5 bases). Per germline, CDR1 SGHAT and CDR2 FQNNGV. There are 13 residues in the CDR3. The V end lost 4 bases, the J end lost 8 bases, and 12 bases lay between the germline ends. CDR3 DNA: TGTGCCAGCAGCTCCTTCCGGGGTGATGAGCAGTTCTTC. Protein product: CASSSFRGDEQFF. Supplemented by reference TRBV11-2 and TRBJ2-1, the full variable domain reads EAGVAQSPRYKIIEKRQSVAFWCNPISGHATLYWYQQILGQGPKLLIQFQNNGVVDDSQLPKDRFSAERLKGVDSTLKIQPAKLEDSAVYLCASSSFRGDEQFFGPGTRLTVL.

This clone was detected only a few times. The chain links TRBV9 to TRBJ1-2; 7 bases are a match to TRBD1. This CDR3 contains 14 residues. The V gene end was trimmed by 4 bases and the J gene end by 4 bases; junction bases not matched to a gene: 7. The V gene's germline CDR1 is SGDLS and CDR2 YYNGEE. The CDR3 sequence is CASSTGTEIYGYTF. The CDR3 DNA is TGTGCCAGCAGCACCGGGACAGAAATCTATGGCTACACCTTC.

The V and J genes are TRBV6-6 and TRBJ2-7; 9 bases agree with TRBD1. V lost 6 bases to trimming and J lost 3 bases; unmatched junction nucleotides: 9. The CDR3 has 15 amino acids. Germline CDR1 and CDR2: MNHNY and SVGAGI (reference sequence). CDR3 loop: CASRQAGTGRYEQYF. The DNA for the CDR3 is TGTGCCAGCAGGCAGGCCGGGACAGGGCGCTACGAGCAGTACTTC.

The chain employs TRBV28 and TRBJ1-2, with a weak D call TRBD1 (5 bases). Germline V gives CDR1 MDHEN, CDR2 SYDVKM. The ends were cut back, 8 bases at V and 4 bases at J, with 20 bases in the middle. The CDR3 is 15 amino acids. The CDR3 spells CASYYQLGTGYGYTF. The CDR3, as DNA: TGTGCCAGCTATTACCAACTAGGGACTGGCTATGGCTACACCTTC.

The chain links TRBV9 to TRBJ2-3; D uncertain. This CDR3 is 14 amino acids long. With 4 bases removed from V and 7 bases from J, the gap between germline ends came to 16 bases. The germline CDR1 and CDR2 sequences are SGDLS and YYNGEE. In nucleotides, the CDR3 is TGTGCCAGCAGCCCCCATAGCACCTGGAATACGCAGTATTTT. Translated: CASSPHSTWNTQYF.

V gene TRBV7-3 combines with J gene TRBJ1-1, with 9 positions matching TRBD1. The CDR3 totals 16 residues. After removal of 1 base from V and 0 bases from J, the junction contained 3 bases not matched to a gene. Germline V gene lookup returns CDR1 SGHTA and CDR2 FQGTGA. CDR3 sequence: CASSLRGQGLNTEAFF. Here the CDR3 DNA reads TGTGCCAGCAGCTTAAGGGGACAGGGCCTGAACACTGAAGCTTTCTTT. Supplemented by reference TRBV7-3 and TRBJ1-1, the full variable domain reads GAGVSQTPSNKVTEKGKYVELRCDPISGHTALYWYRQSLGQGPEFLIYFQGTGAADDSGLPNDRFFAVRPEGSVSTLKIQRTERGDSAVYLCASSLRGQGLNTEAFFGQGTRLTVV.

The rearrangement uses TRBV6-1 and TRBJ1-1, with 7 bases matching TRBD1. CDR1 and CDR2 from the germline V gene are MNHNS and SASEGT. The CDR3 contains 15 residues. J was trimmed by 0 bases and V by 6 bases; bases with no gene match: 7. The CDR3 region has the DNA TGTGCCAGCAGCAGGGGGATAATTATGAACACTGAAGCTTTCTTT. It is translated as CASSRGIIMNTEAFF.

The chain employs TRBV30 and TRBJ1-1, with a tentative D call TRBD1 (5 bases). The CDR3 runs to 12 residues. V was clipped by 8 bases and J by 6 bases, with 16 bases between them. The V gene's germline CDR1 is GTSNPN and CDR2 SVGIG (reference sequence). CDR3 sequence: CAQGGRGSEAFF. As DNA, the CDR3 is TGTGCCCAAGGAGGCCGGGGGTCTGAAGCTTTCTTT.

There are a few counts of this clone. CDR3 sequence reads: CASSQEDPDINNSPLHF. As DNA, the CDR3 is TGTGCCAGCAGCCAAGAAGACCCGGACATCAATAATTCACCCCTCCACTTT. This chain uses TRBV4-2 with TRBJ1-6, with a possible D match to TRBD1 (5 bases). V lost 0 bases to trimming and J lost 5 bases, with 14 bases between them. Germline-derived CDR1 and CDR2 are LGHNA and YNFKEQ. The CDR3 spans 17 residues.

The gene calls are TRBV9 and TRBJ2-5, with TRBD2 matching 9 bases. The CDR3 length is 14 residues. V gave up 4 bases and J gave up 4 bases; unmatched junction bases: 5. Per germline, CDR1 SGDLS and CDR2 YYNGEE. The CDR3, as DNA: TGTGCCAGCAGCTCCGGGACTAGCCTAGAGACCCAGTACTTC. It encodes CASSSGTSLETQYF.